The clone carrying this TCR beta chain qualifies as medium-sized. Antigen: not known. The V end lost 3 bases, the J end lost 6 bases, and 15 bases lay between the germline ends. The CDR3 has 15 amino acids. Germline-derived CDR1 and CDR2 are SEHNR and FQNEAQ (reference sequence). These data come from a study of CD4 T cells in relation to SARS-CoV-2 and coronaviruses. Study details: PBMCs were cultured with antigen for around nine days before TCR beta sequencing.

TCRdb's table, derived via immunoSEQ multiplex PCR, lists solely in-frame clones and lacks some. The table has under 25,000 clones, around four fifths seen once. The unexposed donors gave CD4+ T cells in about 2011-2018, prior to COVID-19. Isolation of CD4+ T cells took place after roughly nine days in culture. Testing used SARS-CoV-2 S/N and four cold-coronavirus spikes on unexposed-donor CD4+ T cells, cells permitting. Study outcomes and limitations: Pre-pandemic and post-infection samples never came from the same donor.

The sample comprised CD4+ T cells from PBMCs, cultured in vitro. The receptor's source is a human donor in good health. The chain recombines TRBV7-9 with TRBJ2-1; tentative D call: TRBD2 (5 bases). CDR3 sequence (DNA): TGTGCCAGCAGCTTTCTAGGACTTCGGACCAATGAGCAGTTCTTC. It is translated as CASSFLGLRTNEQFF.